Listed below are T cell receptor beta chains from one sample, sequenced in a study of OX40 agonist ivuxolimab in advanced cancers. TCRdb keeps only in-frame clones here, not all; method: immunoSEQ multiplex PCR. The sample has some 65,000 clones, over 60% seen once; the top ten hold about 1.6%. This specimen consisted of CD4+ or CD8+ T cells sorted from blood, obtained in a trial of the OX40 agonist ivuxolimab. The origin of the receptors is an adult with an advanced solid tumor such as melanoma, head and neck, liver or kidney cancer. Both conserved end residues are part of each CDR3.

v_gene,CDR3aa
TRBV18,CASSLSSGTGRISGGYTF
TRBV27,CASSIQGTGEQYF
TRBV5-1,CASSLGGTDTQYF
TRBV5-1,CASSLVSGGSGSYEQYF
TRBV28,CASSSQGPYEQYF
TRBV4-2,CASSPGETGGAGELFF
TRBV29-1,CSGRDRDEKLFF
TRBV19,CASRPRRGRTMNTEAFF
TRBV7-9,CASSLVTGGYDEQFF
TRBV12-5,CATRTSGVLYEQYF
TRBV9,CASSPSGFTYEQYF
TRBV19,CASRGAAGPQHF
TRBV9,CASSVGWGTGELFF
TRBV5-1,CASSLTGGDYEQYF
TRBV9,CASTEIVGPNTEAFF
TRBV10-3,CAISAGGTGVVEAFF
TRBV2,CASRANYEQYF
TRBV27,CASSSRAGGFGGTQYF
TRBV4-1,CASSQDSSGLTHTDTQYF
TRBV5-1,CASSSQGARTDTQYF
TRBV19,CASSPDRASYGYTF
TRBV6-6,CASRGEGAGSYEQYF
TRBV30,CAWSVLVQGETQYF